This T cell receptor (beta chain) derives from a study of blood T cells in healthy people across ages. Overall study context: Using template switching, researchers captured about one barcoded beta molecule for each two T cells. Overall study results and limits: Lack of knowledge of donor CMV status possibly confounded expanded clonotype changes. TCR beta diversity correlated strongly with naive T cell percentage. Older individuals had lower TCR beta diversity per million T cells (the decline was roughly linear).

Of note for this clonotype: Its matching antigen is unknown.

The length of the CDR3 is 19 residues. Germline-derived CDR1 and CDR2 are LGHDT and YNNKEL (reference sequence). Using a J-beta primer mix together with a sample-barcoded 5' primer, a second PCR was run for roughly 7 to 12 cycles. TCRdb redid the calling of the 5' RACE reads with MiXCR, one entry per CDR3 protein. Of over 1,500,000 distinct CDR3 sequences in the sample, about 39% were seen once. The sample taken for sequencing was blood. The chain links TRBV3-1 to TRBJ2-1; TRBD1 agrees at 10 bases. Judging by the DNA end, TRBJ2-7 fits better; the J call may be wrong. The receptor was isolated from a human donor in good health. The CDR3 nucleotides are TGTGCCAGCAGCCCAATGGACGTCCAAGTGGGGACAGGGGTCTACGAGCAGTACTTC. Translating gives CASSPMDVQVGTGVYEQYF.